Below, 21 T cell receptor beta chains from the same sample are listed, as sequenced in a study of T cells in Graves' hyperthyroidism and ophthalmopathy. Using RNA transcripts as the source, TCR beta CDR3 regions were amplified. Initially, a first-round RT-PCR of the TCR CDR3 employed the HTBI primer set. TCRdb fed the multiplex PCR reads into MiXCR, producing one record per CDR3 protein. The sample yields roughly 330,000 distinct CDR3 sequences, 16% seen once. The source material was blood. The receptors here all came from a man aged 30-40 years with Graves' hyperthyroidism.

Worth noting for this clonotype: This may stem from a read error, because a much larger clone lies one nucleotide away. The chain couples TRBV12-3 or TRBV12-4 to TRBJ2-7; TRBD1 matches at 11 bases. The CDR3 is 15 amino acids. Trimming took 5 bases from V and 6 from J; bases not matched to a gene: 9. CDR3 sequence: CASSAPGQGVVEQYF. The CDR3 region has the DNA TGTGCCAGCAGTGCGCCGGGACAGGGGGTCGTCGAGCAGTACTTC.

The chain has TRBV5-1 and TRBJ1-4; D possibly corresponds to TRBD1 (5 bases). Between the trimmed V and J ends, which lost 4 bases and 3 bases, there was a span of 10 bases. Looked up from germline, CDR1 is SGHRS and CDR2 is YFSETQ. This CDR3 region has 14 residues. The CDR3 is CASSQVGANEKLFF. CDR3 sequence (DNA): TGCGCCAGCAGCCAGGTGGGGGCTAATGAAAAACTGTTTTTT.

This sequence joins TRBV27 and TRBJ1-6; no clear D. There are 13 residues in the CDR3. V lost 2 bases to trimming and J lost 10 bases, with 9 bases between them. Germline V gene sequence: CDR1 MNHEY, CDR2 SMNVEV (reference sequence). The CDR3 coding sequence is TGTGCCAGCAGTTTAACATGGCGCTCACCCCTCCACTTT. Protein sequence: CASSLTWRSPLHF.

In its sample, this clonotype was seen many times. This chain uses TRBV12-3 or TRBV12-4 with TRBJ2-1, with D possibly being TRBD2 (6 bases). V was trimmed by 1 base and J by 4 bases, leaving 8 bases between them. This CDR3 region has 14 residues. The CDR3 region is CASSLEGGYNEQFF. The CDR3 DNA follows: TGTGCCAGCAGTTTAGAGGGAGGTTACAATGAGCAGTTCTTC.

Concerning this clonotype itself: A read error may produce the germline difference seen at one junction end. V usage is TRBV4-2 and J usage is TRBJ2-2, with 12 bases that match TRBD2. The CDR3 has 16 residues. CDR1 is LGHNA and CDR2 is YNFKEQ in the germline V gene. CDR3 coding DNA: TGTGCCAGCAGCCAAGGACTAGCGGGAGTAACCGGGGAGCTGTCTTTT. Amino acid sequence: CASSQGLAGVTGELSF.

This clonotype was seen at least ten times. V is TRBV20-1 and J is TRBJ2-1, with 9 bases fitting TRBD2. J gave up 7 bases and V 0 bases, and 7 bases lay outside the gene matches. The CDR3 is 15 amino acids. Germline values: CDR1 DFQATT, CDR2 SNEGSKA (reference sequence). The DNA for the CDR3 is TGCAGTGCTAGAGATTTCGGACTAGCGTCGAATGAGCAGTTCTTC. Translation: CSARDFGLASNEQFF.

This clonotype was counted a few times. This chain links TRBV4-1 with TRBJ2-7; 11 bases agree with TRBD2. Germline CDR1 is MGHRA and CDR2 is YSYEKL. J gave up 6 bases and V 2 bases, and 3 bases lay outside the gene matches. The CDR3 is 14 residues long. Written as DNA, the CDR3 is TGCGCCAGCAGCCAACGGCTAGCGGGAGGCGAGCAGTACTTC. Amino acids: CASSQRLAGGEQYF.

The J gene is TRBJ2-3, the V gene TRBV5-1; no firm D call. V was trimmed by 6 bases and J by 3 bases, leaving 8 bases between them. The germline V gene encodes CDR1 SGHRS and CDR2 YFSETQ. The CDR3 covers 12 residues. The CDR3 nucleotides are TGCGCCAGCACGGCCCAAACAGATACGCAGTATTTT. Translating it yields CASTAQTDTQYF.

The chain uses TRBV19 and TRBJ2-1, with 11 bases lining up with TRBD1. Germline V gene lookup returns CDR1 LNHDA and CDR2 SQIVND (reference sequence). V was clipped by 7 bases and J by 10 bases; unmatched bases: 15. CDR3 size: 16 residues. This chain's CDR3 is CASIPLPGQGVSEQFF. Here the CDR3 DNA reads TGTGCCAGTATCCCCCTCCCGGGACAGGGGGTCTCGGAGCAGTTCTTC.

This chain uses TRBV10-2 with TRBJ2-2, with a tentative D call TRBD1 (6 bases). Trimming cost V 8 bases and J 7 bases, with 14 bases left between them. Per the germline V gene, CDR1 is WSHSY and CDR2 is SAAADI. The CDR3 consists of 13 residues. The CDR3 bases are TGCGCCAGCGGTACAGGGTACGGCGGGGAGCTGTTTTTT. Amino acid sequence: CASGTGYGGELFF.

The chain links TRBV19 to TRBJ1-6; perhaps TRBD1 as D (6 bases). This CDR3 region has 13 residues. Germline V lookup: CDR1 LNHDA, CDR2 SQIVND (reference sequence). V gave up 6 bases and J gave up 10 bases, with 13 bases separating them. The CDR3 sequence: CASSLRQDSPLHF. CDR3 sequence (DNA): TGTGCCAGTAGCCTACGACAGGACTCACCCCTCCACTTT.

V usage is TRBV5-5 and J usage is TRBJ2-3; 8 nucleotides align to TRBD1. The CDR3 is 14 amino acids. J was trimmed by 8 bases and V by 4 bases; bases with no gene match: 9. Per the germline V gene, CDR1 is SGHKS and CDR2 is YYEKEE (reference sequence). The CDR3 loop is CASSPDRGHLTQYF. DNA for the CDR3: TGTGCCAGCAGCCCCGACAGGGGCCACCTTACGCAGTATTTT.

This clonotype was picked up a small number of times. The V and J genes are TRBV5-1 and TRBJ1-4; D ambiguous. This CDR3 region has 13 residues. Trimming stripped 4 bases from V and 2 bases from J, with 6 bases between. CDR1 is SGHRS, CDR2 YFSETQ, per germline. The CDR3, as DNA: TGCGCCAGCAGCATAGACACTAATGAAAAACTGTTTTTT. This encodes CASSIDTNEKLFF.

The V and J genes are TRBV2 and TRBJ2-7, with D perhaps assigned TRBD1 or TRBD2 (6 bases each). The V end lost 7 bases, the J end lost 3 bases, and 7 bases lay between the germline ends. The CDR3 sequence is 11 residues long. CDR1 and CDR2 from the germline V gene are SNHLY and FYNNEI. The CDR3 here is CASKGGYEQYF. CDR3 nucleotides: TGTGCCAGCAAGGGGGGCTACGAGCAGTACTTC.

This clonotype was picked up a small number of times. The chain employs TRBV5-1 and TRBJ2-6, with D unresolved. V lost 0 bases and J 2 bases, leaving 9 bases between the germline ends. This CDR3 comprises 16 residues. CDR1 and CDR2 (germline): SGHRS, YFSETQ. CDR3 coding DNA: TGCGCCAGCAGCTTGGATGGTTTTGCTGGGGCCAACGTCCTGACTTTC. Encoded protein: CASSLDGFAGANVLTF.

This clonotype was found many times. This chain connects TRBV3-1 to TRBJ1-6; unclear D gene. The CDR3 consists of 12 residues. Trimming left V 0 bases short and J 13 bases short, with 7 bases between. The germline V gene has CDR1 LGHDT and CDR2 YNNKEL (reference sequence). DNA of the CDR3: TGTGCCAGCAGCCAAGATGGGCTCCCCCTCCACTTT. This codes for CASSQDGLPLHF.

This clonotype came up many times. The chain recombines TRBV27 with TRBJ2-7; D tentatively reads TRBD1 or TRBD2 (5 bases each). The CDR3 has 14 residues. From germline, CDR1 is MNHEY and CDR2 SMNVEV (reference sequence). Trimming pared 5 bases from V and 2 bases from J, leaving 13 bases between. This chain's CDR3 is CASSIRDGTYEQYF. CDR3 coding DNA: TGTGCCAGCAGTATCCGGGACGGTACCTACGAGCAGTACTTC.

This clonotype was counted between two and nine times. CDR3 in amino acids: CASAGRPAINYGYTF. DNA of the CDR3: TGTGCCAGCGCGGGGAGGCCAGCAATTAACTATGGCTACACCTTC. V gene TRBV28 combines with J gene TRBJ1-2; D not certain. The CDR3 runs to 15 residues. Germline loops: CDR1 MDHEN, CDR2 SYDVKM. V lost 8 bases, J lost 1 base, and 17 bases lay in between.

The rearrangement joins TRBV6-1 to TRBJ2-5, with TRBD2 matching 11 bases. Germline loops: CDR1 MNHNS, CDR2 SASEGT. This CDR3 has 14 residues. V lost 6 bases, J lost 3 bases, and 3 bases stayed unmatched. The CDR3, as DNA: TGTGCCAGCAGGGCGGGACTAGCGGAAGAGACCCAGTACTTC. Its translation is CASRAGLAEETQYF.

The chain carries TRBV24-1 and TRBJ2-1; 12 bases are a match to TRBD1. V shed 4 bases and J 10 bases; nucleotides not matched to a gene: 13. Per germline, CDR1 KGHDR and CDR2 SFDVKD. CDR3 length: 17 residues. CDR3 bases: TGTGCCACCAGTGACACGGGACAGGGGGCTCGGTCGGGCGAGCAGTTCTTC. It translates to CATSDTGQGARSGEQFF.

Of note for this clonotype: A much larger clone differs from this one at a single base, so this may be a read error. CDR3 region: CASSFNPQGAGTGEPFF. In DNA form, the CDR3 reads TGTGCCAGCAGCTTTAACCCCCAGGGGGCGGGGACCGGGGAGCCGTTTTTT. The chain joins TRBV7-3 to TRBJ2-2; 8 bases match TRBD1. Germline CDR1 and CDR2: SGHTA and FQGTGA. This CDR3 region has 17 residues.